Presented here are 3 T cell receptor beta chains from one specimen sequenced in a study of blood T cells in healthy people across ages. It was with a sample-barcoded 5' primer and a J-beta primer mix that a second PCR of roughly 7 to 12 cycles was run. TCRdb redid the calling of the 5' RACE reads with MiXCR, one entry per CDR3 protein. The sample includes over 1,200,000 distinct CDR3 sequences, roughly 60% of them seen just once. The specimen sequenced was blood. The receptor source for this set is a man between 18 and 35 years old in good health.

The V gene is TRBV2, the J gene TRBJ2-4; tentative D call: TRBD1 (6 bases). The CDR3 runs 13 residues. Looked up from germline, CDR1 is SNHLY and CDR2 is FYNNEI. Trimming left V 5 bases short and J 13 bases short, with 18 bases between. As DNA, the CDR3 is TGTGCCAGCAGTCCGGACAGTATCGGAGAGCAGTACTTC. It yields the protein CASSPDSIGEQYF.

This chain links TRBV6-2 or TRBV6-3 with TRBJ2-1; TRBD2 agrees at 14 bases. This CDR3 is built from 16 residues. The germline gives CDR1 MNHEY, CDR2 SVGEGT. V shed 5 bases, J shed 5 bases, and the junction held 5 bases outside the gene matches. CDR3 protein: CASSGLAGGLDNEQFF. The CDR3 DNA sequence: TGTGCCAGCAGTGGACTAGCGGGAGGCCTGGACAATGAGCAGTTCTTC.

Written as DNA, the CDR3 is TGCGCCAGCACCTATTTGGGCGGGGAGGAGCAGTTCTTC. It translates to CASTYLGGEEQFF. This sequence joins TRBV5-1 and TRBJ2-1, with D possibly TRBD2 on 6 matching bases. This CDR3 contains 13 residues. The germline V gene has CDR1 SGHRS and CDR2 YFSETQ. Deletions cut 6 bases from V and 10 bases from J, with 17 bases between. Supplemented by reference TRBV5-1 and TRBJ2-1, the full variable domain reads KAGVTQTPRYLIKTRGQQVTLSCSPISGHRSVSWYQQTPGQGLQFLFEYFSETQRNKGNFPGRFSGRQFSNSRSEMNVSTLELGDSALYLCASTYLGGEEQFFGPGTRLTVL.